This T cell receptor beta chain was sequenced in a study of blood T cell repertoires in COVID-19. About the study: Sources were T cells, B-cell-depleted T cells, or PBMCs; the material itself was cDNA or gDNA.

CDR1 MNHEY and CDR2 SVGAGI come from the germline V gene. This CDR3 has 16 residues. V trimming: 4 bases; J trimming: 0 bases; junction bases outside the gene matches: 9. The table came from immunoSEQ multiplex PCR; TCRdb's copy has only in-frame clones and leaves some out. This sample has about 180,000 clones, with roughly 88% found just once. The specimen sequenced was peripheral blood. This chain connects TRBV6-5 to TRBJ2-7; 7 bases are shared with TRBD1. The sequence derives from an elderly woman with acute or convalescent COVID-19. Here the CDR3 reads CASSSPGTASSYEQYF. Here the CDR3 DNA reads TGTGCCAGCAGTTCCCCTGGGACAGCTAGCTCCTACGAGCAGTACTTC.